The TCR beta chain under discussion was sequenced for a study of T cell responses to AZD1222 COVID-19 vaccine. Study conclusions and caveats: Most donors were white British and more were female, and clonal diversity was possibly underestimated.

Libraries were prepared by immunoSEQ multiplex PCR; TCRdb keeps only in-frame clonotypes and omits some of them. Of roughly 180,000 clones listed, about 95% are singletons. The germline V gene has CDR1 SGHDN and CDR2 FVKESK. Trimming cost V 4 bases and J 7 bases; bases outside gene matches: 10. The CDR3 length is 16 residues. This clone was seen once. The target antigen is unknown. This sample comprised peripheral blood, obtained on day 0 of AZD1222 vaccination. The receptor's source is an adult in good health. This rearrangement joins TRBV14 to TRBJ1-2; 12 bases are a match to TRBD1. CDR3 in amino acids: CASSPGTGGAEGGYTF. DNA for the CDR3: TGTGCCAGCAGCCCCGGGACAGGGGGCGCGGAAGGTGGCTACACCTTC.